This TCR beta chain was recorded in a study of blood T cell repertoires in COVID-19. Study-level information: Donors in the United States, Italy and Spain gave samples during acute or convalescent COVID-19. The cDNA or gDNA used as material had been derived from T cells, B-cell-depleted T cells, or PBMCs.

Germline V lookup: CDR1 SGHRS, CDR2 YFSETQ. The CDR3 contains 12 residues. Trimming shortened V by 4 bases and J by 11 bases, and 12 bases separated the two germline ends. Seattle patients were enrolled during active infection and followed longitudinally. Using immunoSEQ multiplex PCR, the repertoire was profiled, and TCRdb retains in-frame clones only, with some absent. The sample lists 250,000 to 300,000 clones, 85% to 90% occurring once. This clonotype was sampled from a woman aged 25 to 39 with COVID-19, enrolled during active disease. The rearrangement uses TRBV5-1 and TRBJ2-2, with TRBD2 as a possible D gene (5 bases). Source material: peripheral blood. The CDR3: CASSLTAGELFF. The CDR3 nucleotides read TGCGCCAGCAGCCTTACGGCGGGTGAGCTGTTTTTT.